This TCR beta chain came from a study of T cell responses to AZD1222 COVID-19 vaccine. It was second doses at about 4 or about 12 weeks that were pooled. Note on this clone: Its antigen remains unknown.

Method: immunoSEQ multiplex PCR; TCRdb's copy keeps in-frame clones and lacks some. This sample has about 140,000 clones, with roughly 90% found just once. From germline, CDR1 is MNHEY and CDR2 SVGAGI. The germline V and J ends were trimmed by 6 bases and 4 bases, with 18 bases remaining between them. The CDR3 totals 15 residues. Study-wide points: The study sampled repertoires only after the peak T cell response. The sample set comprised mostly white British donors with more females, and clonal diversity was possibly underestimated. Spike as a whole was targeted by vaccine-associated CD4 TCRs, dominant at 160-218 and 743-854.

This chain joins TRBV6-5 and TRBJ1-1; the D gene is possibly TRBD1 (5 bases). The TCR sequence derives from an adult who received the AZD1222 COVID-19 vaccine. The sample consisted of peripheral blood, taken 28 days after the second AZD1222 dose. CDR3: CASRPEGGGSTEAFF. The CDR3 nucleotides read TGTGCCAGCAGACCAGAAGGTGGGGGGAGCACTGAAGCTTTCTTT.